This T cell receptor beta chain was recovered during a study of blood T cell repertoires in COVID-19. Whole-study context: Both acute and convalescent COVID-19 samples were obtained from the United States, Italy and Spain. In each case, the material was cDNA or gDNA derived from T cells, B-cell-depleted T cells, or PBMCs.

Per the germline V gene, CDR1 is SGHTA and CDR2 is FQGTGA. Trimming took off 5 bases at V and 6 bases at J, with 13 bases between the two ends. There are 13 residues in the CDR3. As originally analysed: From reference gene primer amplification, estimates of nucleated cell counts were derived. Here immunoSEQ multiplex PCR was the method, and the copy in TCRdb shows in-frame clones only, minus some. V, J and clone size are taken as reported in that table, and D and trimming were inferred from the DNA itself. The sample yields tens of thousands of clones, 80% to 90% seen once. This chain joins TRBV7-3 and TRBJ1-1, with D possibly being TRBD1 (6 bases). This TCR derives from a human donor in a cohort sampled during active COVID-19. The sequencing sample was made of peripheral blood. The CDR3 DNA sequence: TGTGCCAGCAGCCCAGGGGACGGGGCTGAAGCTTTCTTT. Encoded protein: CASSPGDGAEAFF.